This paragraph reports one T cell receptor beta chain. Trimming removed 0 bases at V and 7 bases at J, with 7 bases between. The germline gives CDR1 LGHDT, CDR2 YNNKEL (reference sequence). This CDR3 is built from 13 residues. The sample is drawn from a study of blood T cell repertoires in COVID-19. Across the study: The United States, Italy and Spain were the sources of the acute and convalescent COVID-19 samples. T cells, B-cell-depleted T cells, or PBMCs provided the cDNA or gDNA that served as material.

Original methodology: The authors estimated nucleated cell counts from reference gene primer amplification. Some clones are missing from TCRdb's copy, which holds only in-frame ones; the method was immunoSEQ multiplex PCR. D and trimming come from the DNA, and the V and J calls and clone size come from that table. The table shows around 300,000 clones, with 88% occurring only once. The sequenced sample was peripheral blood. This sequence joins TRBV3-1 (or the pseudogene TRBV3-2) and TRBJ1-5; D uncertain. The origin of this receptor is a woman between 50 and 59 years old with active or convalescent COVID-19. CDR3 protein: CASSQDSRQPQHF. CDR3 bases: TGTGCCAGCAGCCAAGATTCGCGGCAGCCCCAGCATTTT.